Each of the 3 T cell receptor beta chains below was sequenced from the same sample in a study of blood T cell repertoires in COVID-19. The table came from immunoSEQ multiplex PCR; TCRdb's copy has only in-frame clones and leaves some out. The sample yields approximately 400,000 clones, 88% seen once. The sequencing sample was made of peripheral blood. These receptors all stem from a woman in her forties or fifties with COVID-19, enrolled during active disease.

This clone was seen a few times. This chain uses TRBV5-1 with TRBJ2-2; D is ambiguous. The ends were cut back, 4 bases at V and 6 bases at J, with 16 bases in the middle. Germline V gene lookup returns CDR1 SGHRS and CDR2 YFSETQ. There are 15 residues in the CDR3. In DNA, the CDR3 is TGCGCCAGCAGCCCTGGCCAGGTCCCGGCCGGGGAGCTGTTTTTT. Translation: CASSPGQVPAGELFF. The whole variable domain, remainder taken from reference TRBV5-1 and TRBJ2-2, is KAGVTQTPRYLIKTRGQQVTLSCSPISGHRSVSWYQQTPGQGLQFLFEYFSETQRNKGNFPGRFSGRQFSNSRSEMNVSTLELGDSALYLCASSPGQVPAGELFFGEGSRLTVL.

The chain carries TRBV2 and TRBJ2-2, with 10 bases fitting TRBD1. After removal of 2 bases from V and 5 bases from J, the junction contained 14 bases not matched to a gene. CDR1 and CDR2 from the germline V gene are SNHLY and FYNNEI. This CDR3 is built from 19 residues. The CDR3 DNA reads TGTGCCAGCAGTGAACTCGGCGGAGGGACAGGGGTTCGGACCGGGGAGCTGTTTTTT. It specifies CASSELGGGTGVRTGELFF.

The chain is built from TRBV7-9 and TRBJ1-6, with a possible D match to TRBD1 (6 bases). CDR1 and CDR2 from the germline V gene are SEHNR and FQNEAQ (reference sequence). Trimming left V 5 bases short and J 6 bases short, with 11 bases between. The CDR3 spans 14 residues. CDR3 sequence: CASSMQGTNSPLHF. CDR3 nucleotide sequence: TGTGCCAGCAGCATGCAGGGGACTAATTCACCCCTCCACTTT.